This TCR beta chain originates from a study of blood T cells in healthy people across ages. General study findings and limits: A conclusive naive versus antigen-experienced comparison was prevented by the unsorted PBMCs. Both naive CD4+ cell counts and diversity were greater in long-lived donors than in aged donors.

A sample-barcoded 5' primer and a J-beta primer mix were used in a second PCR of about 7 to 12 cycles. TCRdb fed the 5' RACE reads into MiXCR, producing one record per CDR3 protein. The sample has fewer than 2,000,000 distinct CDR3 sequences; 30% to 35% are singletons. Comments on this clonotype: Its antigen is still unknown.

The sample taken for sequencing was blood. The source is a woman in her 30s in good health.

The CDR3 here is CAISEGTSGTRETQYF. CDR3 coding DNA: TGTGCCATCAGTGAGGGGACTAGCGGGACGAGGGAGACCCAGTACTTC. The V and J genes are TRBV10-3 and TRBJ2-5, with TRBD2 matching over 13 bases. The CDR3 length is 16 residues. The germline V gene has CDR1 ENHRY and CDR2 SYGVKD. V dropped 2 bases and J dropped 5; count of bases not matched to a gene: 5.